This T cell receptor (beta chain) comes out of a study of kidney transplant recipient with SARS-CoV-2 infection. This clonotype was counted many times. Trimming pared 0 bases from V and 6 bases from J, leaving 14 bases between. The CDR3 sequence is 15 residues long. Looked up from germline, CDR1 is MNHEY and CDR2 is SVGAGI. One entry per CDR3 protein, called by TCRdb with MiXCR from the reads. The table shows roughly 250,000 distinct CDR3 sequences, with about 28% occurring only once. This chain joins TRBV6-5 and TRBJ1-2; D is unresolved. This TCR came from a male patient in his thirties who had COVID-19 and was a kidney transplant recipient. The T cells may partly be graft donor cells. The sequenced sample was a blood sample, obtained at baseline and between days 110 and 120 from a kidney transplant recipient. CDR3 sequence (DNA): TGTGCCAGCAGTTACTCGAACCTCCTGAGCGATGGCTACACCTTC. It encodes CASSYSNLLSDGYTF.